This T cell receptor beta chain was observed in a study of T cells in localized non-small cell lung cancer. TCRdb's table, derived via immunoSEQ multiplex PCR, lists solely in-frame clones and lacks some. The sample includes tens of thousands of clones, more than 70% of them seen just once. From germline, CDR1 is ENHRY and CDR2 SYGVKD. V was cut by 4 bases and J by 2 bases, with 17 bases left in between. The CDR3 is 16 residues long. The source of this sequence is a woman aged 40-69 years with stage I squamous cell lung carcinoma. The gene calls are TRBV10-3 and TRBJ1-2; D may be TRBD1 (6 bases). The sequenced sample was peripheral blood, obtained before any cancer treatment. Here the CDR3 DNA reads TGTGCCATCAGTGGGGGAGACAGGCGGAGAAACTATGGCTACACCTTC. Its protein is CAISGGDRRRNYGYTF.